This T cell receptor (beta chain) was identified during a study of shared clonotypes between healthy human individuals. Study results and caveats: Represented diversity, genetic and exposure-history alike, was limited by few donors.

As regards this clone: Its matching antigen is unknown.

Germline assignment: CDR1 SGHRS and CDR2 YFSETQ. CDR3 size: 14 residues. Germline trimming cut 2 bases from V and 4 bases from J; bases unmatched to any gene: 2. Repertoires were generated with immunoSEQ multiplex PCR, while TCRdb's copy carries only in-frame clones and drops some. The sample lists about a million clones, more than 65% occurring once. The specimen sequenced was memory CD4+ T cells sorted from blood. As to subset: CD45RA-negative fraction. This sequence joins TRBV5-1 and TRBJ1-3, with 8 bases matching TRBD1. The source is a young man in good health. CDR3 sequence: CASSLDRGGNTIYF. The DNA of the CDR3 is TGCGCCAGCAGCTTAGACAGGGGAGGAAACACCATATATTTT.